This is a list of T cell receptor beta chains from one sample in a study of cytomegalovirus exposure and HLA in healthy donors. Generated by immunoSEQ multiplex PCR, the TCRdb table keeps only in-frame clones and is missing some. The sample has under 300,000 clones, around 81% seen once. Sequenced input: PBMCs. The source is a woman aged 55-70 years in good health and CMV-seropositive. CDR3s include the opening cysteine and the closing phenylalanine or tryptophan. D genes are given only for firm matches. Size values are once, few and many counts, or a class for expanded clones, and some rows have none.

cdr3_aa cdr3_nt cdr3_length d_call j_call clone_size v_call
CASSPRGLKNTEAFF TGTGCCAGCAGCCCCAGGGGGCTGAAGAACACTGAAGCTTTCTTT 15 TRBD1 TRBJ1-1 - TRBV5-8
CASSPRTGYQPQHF TGTGCCAGCAGTCCCCGGACAGGGTATCAGCCCCAGCATTTT 14 TRBD1 TRBJ1-5 few TRBV6-5
CAIRGTSGTYEQYF TGTGCCATCAGAGGAACTAGCGGGACCTACGAGCAGTACTTC 14 TRBD2 TRBJ2-7 - TRBV10-3
CASSFGQGNQPQHF TGTGCCAGCAGTTTTGGACAGGGGAATCAGCCCCAGCATTTT 14 TRBD1 TRBJ1-5 - TRBV6-6
CASSFPGQETQYF TGTGCCAGCAGCTTCCCGGGCCAAGAGACCCAGTACTTC 13 - TRBJ2-5 once TRBV7-9
CASSIWGQGDTQYF TGTGCCAGTAGTATCTGGGGGCAAGGAGATACGCAGTATTTT 14 - TRBJ2-3 - TRBV19
CASRDRGLVEQYF TGTGCCAGCAGGGACAGGGGGCTGGTCGAGCAGTACTTC 13 TRBD1 TRBJ2-7 once TRBV7-9
CASRQDNSGNTIYF TGCGCCAGCAGACAAGACAACTCTGGAAACACCATATATTTT 14 - TRBJ1-3 - TRBV5-1
CASRTVLLAGGPSYNEQFF TGCGCCAGCCGGACCGTTCTTTTAGCGGGAGGGCCTTCCTACAATGAGCAGTTCTTC 19 TRBD2 TRBJ2-1 - TRBV4-1
CASSHQRASYNEQFF TGCGCCAGCAGCCACCAGAGGGCCTCCTACAATGAGCAGTTCTTC 15 - TRBJ2-1 - TRBV4-1
CASSRNRVMNTQYF TGTGCCAGCAGCCGAAACAGGGTCATGAATACGCAGTATTTT 14 - TRBJ2-3 - TRBV6-5
CASSLVSGGYNEQFF TGCGCCAGCAGCTTGGTGTCCGGAGGGTACAATGAGCAGTTCTTC 15 - TRBJ2-1 - TRBV5-1
CASGAGGAADTQYF TGTGCCAGCGGAGCAGGAGGGGCGGCAGATACGCAGTATTTT 14 - TRBJ2-3 - TRBV9
CASSVAPFLPDTQYF TGTGCCAGCAGCGTAGCTCCCTTCCTCCCAGATACGCAGTATTTT 15 - TRBJ2-3 once TRBV9
CASSGDRGHQPQHF TGTGCCAGCAGTGGGGACAGGGGTCATCAGCCCCAGCATTTT 14 TRBD1 TRBJ1-5 - TRBV28
CASSGIAGDRGDTQYF TGTGCCAGCAGCGGCATAGCGGGAGATCGTGGTGATACGCAGTATTTT 16 TRBD2 TRBJ2-3 - TRBV5-4
CASSEIVNTEAFF TGTGCCAGCAGTGAAATAGTGAACACTGAAGCTTTCTTT 13 - TRBJ1-1 - TRBV6-1
CASSEARAYGYTF TGTGCCAGCAGTGAAGCGCGAGCTTATGGCTACACCTTC 13 - TRBJ1-2 - TRBV6-1
CASSYDPRKLAGAYNEQFF TGCGCCAGCAGCTACGACCCCCGTAAACTAGCGGGCGCGTACAATGAGCAGTTCTTC 19 TRBD2 TRBJ2-1 - TRBV5-1
CASSSSLAGGDEQYF TGTGCCAGCAGTTCTTCACTAGCGGGAGGGGACGAGCAGTACTTC 15 TRBD2 TRBJ2-7 - TRBV28
CASSLDRIYGYTF TGTGCCAGCAGCTTGGACAGGATCTATGGCTACACCTTC 13 - TRBJ1-2 - TRBV5-6
CASSTAGTRPFF TGTGCCAGCAGCACCGCCGGGACTAGACCGTTCTTC 12 TRBD2 TRBJ2-1 - TRBV9
CASSYSGVDHYGYTF TGTGCCAGCAGTTACTCAGGGGTCGATCACTATGGCTACACCTTC 15 - TRBJ1-2 - TRBV6-5
CASSLQRGVRTEAFF TGTGCCAGCAGCTTGCAGCGGGGGGTGAGGACTGAAGCTTTCTTT 15 - TRBJ1-1 - TRBV5-4
CASSPPGQVNEKLFF TGTGCCAGCAGCCCCCCCGGCCAGGTTAATGAAAAACTGTTTTTT 15 - TRBJ1-4 - TRBV7-9